These T cell receptor beta chains were read from a single sample in a study of shared clonotypes between healthy human individuals. The data were produced by immunoSEQ multiplex PCR, yet TCRdb's version contains in-frame clones alone and is incomplete. The sample shows 2 million to 3 million clones, 93% of them seen only once. The sequencing input was naive CD4+ T cells from PBMCs. These receptors were collected from a man aged 18 to 29 in good health. Some clones in this sample may be carry-over from other donors' samples. Both conserved end residues are part of each CDR3. Fields, in order: D gene, V gene, J gene, CDR3 DNA, CDR3 protein. D genes are given only for firm matches.

-	TRBV25-1	TRBJ1-5	TGTGCCAGCAGCGCAGGGTATCAGCCCCAGCATTTT	CASSAGYQPQHF
-	TRBV28	TRBJ1-1	TGTGCCAGCAGCCCCCACCGGTTAAGCACTGAAGCTTTCTTT	CASSPHRLSTEAFF
-	TRBV28	TRBJ2-2	TGTGCCAGCAGTTTTTCTTTGGGGCAGAAAAAGAACACCGGGGAGCTGTTTTTT	CASSFSLGQKKNTGELFF
-	TRBV9	TRBJ1-2	TGTGCCAGCAGCGTTAACTATGGCTACACCTTC	CASSVNYGYTF
-	TRBV7-3	TRBJ2-3	TGTGCCAGCAGCGAGGACAGAACCACAGATACGCAGTATTTT	CASSEDRTTDTQYF
-	TRBV13	TRBJ1-2	TGTGCCAGCAGCTTAAGAGGAGGCTATGGCTACACCTTC	CASSLRGGYGYTF
-	TRBV7-8	TRBJ2-1	TGTGCCAGCAGCTTAGGGCACCCGGATAGGGAGCAGTTCTTC	CASSLGHPDREQFF
-	TRBV28	TRBJ2-2	TGTGCCAGCAGTAGCACCGGACGGACCGGGGAGCTGTTTTTT	CASSSTGRTGELFF
TRBD2	TRBV11-1	TRBJ2-1	TGTGCCAGCAGCCCGACTAGCGCGACCTACAATGAGCAGTTCTTC	CASSPTSATYNEQFF
TRBD1	TRBV18	TRBJ1-4	TGTGCCAGCTCACCGGACAGGGGGGTCCGGGAAAAACTGTTTTTT	CASSPDRGVREKLFF
-	TRBV10-3	TRBJ2-3	TGTGCCATCAGTGAGTCGGGGACCCAACACACAGATACGCAGTATTTT	CAISESGTQHTDTQYF
TRBD2	TRBV5-1	TRBJ2-1	TGCGCCAGTGCGGGAGGGCGGAATGAGCAGTTCTTC	CASAGGRNEQFF
-	TRBV6-6	TRBJ2-7	TGTGCCAGCAGTTACTCCATCTTCCCCCCCTACGAGCAGTACTTC	CASSYSIFPPYEQYF